The clone carrying this TCR beta chain showed up just once. This sample stems from a study of shared clonotypes between healthy human individuals. A roughly 220 ng quantity of DNA, 25,000 to 30,000 T cell genomes, went into the sorted-subset replicate PCRs. How the authors handled the data: In the immunoSEQ data, sequences were junction-only and lacked quality scores, so filtering differed. Measured with immunoSEQ multiplex PCR; TCRdb has only the in-frame clones, and not every one. The DNA gave D and trimming, while V, J and clone size come from that table. The top ten hold nearly 1.5% of the sample, which has 980,000 or so clones, roughly 72% seen once. The junction had 4 bases not matched to a gene; V was cut back by 4 bases and J by 4 bases. The CDR3 sequence is 13 residues long. Germline V gives CDR1 SGHDT, CDR2 YYEEEE. CD4+ cell separation produced CD45RA+ naive and CD45RA-negative memory subsets.

Sequencing was carried out using memory CD4+ T cells sorted from blood. Subset indicated: CD45RA-negative fraction. The receptor's source is a young man in good health. The rearrangement joins TRBV5-6 to TRBJ1-2, with 7 bases matching TRBD1. The CDR3 sequence is CASSPDRAYGYTF. The CDR3 coding sequence is TGTGCCAGCAGCCCCGACAGGGCCTATGGCTACACCTTC.